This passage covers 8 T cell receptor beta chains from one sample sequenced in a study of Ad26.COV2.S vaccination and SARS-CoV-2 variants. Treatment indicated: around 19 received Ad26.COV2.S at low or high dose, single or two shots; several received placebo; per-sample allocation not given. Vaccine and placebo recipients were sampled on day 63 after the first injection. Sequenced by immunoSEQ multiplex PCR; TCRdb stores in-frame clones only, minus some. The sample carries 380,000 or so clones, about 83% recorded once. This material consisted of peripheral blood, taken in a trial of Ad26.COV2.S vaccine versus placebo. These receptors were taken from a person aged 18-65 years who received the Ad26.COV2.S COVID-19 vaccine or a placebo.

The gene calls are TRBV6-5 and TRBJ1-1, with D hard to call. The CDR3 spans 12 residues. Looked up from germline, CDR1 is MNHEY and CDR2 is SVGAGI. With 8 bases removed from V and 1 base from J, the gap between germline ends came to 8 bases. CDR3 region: CASRTANTEAFF. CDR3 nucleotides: TGTGCCAGCCGGACCGCGAACACTGAAGCTTTCTTT.

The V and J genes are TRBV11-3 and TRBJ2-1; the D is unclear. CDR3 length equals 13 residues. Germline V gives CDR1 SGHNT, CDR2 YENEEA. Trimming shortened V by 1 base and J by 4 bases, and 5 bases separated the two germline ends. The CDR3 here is CASSLARYNEQFF. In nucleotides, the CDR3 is TGTGCCAGCAGCTTAGCTAGATACAATGAGCAGTTCTTC.

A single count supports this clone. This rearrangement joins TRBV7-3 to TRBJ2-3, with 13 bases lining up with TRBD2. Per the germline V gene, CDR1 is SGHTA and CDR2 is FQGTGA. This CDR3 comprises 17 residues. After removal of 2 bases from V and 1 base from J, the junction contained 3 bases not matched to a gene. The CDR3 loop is CASSLSLAGGRTDTQYF. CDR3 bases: TGTGCCAGCAGCTTATCACTAGCGGGGGGGCGCACAGATACGCAGTATTTT.

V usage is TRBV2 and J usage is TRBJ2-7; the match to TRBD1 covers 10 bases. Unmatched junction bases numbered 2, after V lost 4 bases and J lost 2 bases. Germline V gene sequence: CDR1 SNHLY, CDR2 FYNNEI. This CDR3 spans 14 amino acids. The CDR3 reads CASSGDRGTYEQYF. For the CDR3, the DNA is TGTGCCAGCAGTGGGGACAGGGGAACCTACGAGCAGTACTTC.

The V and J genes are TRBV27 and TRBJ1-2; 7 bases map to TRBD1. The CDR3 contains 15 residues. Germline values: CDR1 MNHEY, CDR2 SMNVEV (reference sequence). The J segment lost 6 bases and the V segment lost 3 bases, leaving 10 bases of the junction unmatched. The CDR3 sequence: CASSLGYGTDNGYTF. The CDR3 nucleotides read TGTGCCAGCAGTTTGGGGTACGGGACAGATAATGGCTACACCTTC.

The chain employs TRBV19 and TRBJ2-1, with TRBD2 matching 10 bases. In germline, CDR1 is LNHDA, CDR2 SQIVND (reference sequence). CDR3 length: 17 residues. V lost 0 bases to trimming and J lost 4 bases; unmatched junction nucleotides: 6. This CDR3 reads CASSIDPRTSGYNEQFF. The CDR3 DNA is TGTGCCAGTAGTATAGACCCTCGGACTAGCGGATACAATGAGCAGTTCTTC.

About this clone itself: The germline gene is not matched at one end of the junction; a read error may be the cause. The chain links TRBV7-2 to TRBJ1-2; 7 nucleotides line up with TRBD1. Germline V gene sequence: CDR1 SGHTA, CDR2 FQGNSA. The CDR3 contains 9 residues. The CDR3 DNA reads TGTGCCAGCAACCCGTGGGACAGATTC. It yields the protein CASNPWDRF.

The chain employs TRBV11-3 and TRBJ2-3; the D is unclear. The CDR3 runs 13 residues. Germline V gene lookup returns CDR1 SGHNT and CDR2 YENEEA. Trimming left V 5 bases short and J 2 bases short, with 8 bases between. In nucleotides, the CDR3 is TGTGCCAGCAGCCCAGACTCCACAGATACGCAGTATTTT. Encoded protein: CASSPDSTDTQYF.